Below are 13 T cell receptor beta chains sequenced from a single sample in a study of OX40 agonist ivuxolimab in advanced cancers. Receptors were amplified or captured by the immunoSEQ multiplex PCR assay. The table comes from immuneACCESS by way of TCRdb, which keeps in-frame sequences with V and J called. Part of the clones is missing from these tables; in studies checked, under half for an unresolved V gene and the rest for unknown reasons. Counted in this sample were about 40,000 clones; 70% to 90% of them appeared once. Jointly, the top ten make up roughly 22% of the sample. The sample here was CD4+ or CD8+ T cells sorted from blood, taken in a trial of the OX40 agonist ivuxolimab. The receptors originated from an adult with an advanced solid tumor such as melanoma, head and neck, liver or kidney cancer.

The rearrangement joins TRBV6-1 to TRBJ1-2; 9 bases match TRBD1. Trimming at V came to 7 bases and at J to 4 bases, leaving 10 bases not matched to a gene. Germline CDR1 MNHNS, CDR2 SASEGT. This CDR3 has 15 residues. The CDR3 loop reads CASNTDRGLGYGYTF. Here the CDR3 DNA reads TGTGCCAGCAACACGGACAGGGGACTAGGCTATGGCTACACCTTC.

The chain has TRBV6-6 and TRBJ2-5; the D gene could be TRBD1 or TRBD2 (5 bases each). CDR3 length: 14 amino acids. Germline CDR1 and CDR2: MNHNY and SVGAGI (reference sequence). Trimming removed 0 bases at V and 5 bases at J, with 10 bases between. The DNA of the CDR3 is TGTGCCAGCAGTTACTCCAGAGGGGCGGAGACCCAGTACTTC. It is translated as CASSYSRGAETQYF.

This sequence joins TRBV10-2 and TRBJ1-6; TRBD1 is a possible D gene (5 bases). CDR1 is WSHSY, CDR2 SAAADI, per germline. CDR3 length equals 14 residues. Trimming took 3 bases from V and 4 from J, leaving 7 bases between them. The CDR3 region is CASSEQEYNSPLHF. CDR3 bases: TGCGCCAGCAGTGAACAGGAGTATAATTCACCCCTCCACTTT.

This clone was detected a few times. V and J are TRBV7-6 and TRBJ1-1, with D unclear. V was clipped by 1 base and J by 5 bases, with 8 bases between them. In germline, CDR1 is SGHVS, CDR2 FNYEAQ. CDR3 size: 13 residues. CDR3 amino acids: CASSLGLRTEAFF. The CDR3 nucleotides read TGTGCCAGCAGCTTAGGCTTACGGACTGAAGCTTTCTTT. The entire variable domain, with the rest obtained from reference TRBV7-6 and TRBJ1-1, is as follows: GAGVSQSPRYKVTKRGQDVALRCDPISGHVSLYWYRQALGQGPEFLTYFNYEAQQDKSGLPNDRFSAERPEGSISTLTIQRTEQRDSAMYRCASSLGLRTEAFFGQGTRLTVV.

The chain combines TRBV29-1 with TRBJ2-5; TRBD2 matches 15 bases. The CDR3 runs 16 residues. After removal of 6 bases from V and 0 bases from J, the junction contained 5 bases not matched to a gene. The V gene's germline CDR1 is SQVTM and CDR2 ANQGSEA. CDR3: CSVAGLAGGNQETQYF. The DNA of the CDR3 is TGCAGCGTCGCCGGACTAGCGGGGGGGAACCAAGAGACCCAGTACTTC.

This chain joins TRBV14 and TRBJ1-2, with a tentative D call TRBD1 (6 bases). There are 17 residues in the CDR3. The germline V gene encodes CDR1 SGHDN and CDR2 FVKESK. With 2 bases removed from V and 4 bases from J, the gap between germline ends came to 20 bases. The CDR3 is CASSQSGATPFSYGYTF. The CDR3 DNA is TGTGCCAGCAGCCAATCGGGGGCGACCCCCTTCAGCTATGGCTACACCTTC.

The chain joins TRBV29-1 to TRBJ2-1; TRBD2 agrees at 11 bases. The germline CDR1 and CDR2 sequences are SQVTM and ANQGSEA. There are 15 residues in the CDR3. V lost 7 bases, J lost 7 bases, and 12 bases stayed unmatched. The DNA for the CDR3 is TGCAGCGCCAAGGGGCTAGCGGGGGGAATAAATGAGCAGTTCTTC. Protein product: CSAKGLAGGINEQFF.

This clone was found once. The chain joins TRBV7-8 to TRBJ2-7; D is perhaps TRBD1 (6 bases). V was trimmed by 3 bases and J by 0 bases, leaving 6 bases between them. Germline CDR1 SGHVS, CDR2 FQNEAQ. The CDR3 consists of 13 residues. The CDR3 loop is CASSLDSSYEQYV. As DNA, the CDR3 is TGTGCCAGCAGCTTGGACAGCTCCTACGAGCAGTACGTC.

This clone was counted once. This sequence joins TRBV5-5 and TRBJ2-2; D is ambiguous. CDR3 size: 12 residues. The germline V gene encodes CDR1 SGHKS and CDR2 YYEKEE (reference sequence). The V and J ends lost 4 bases and 7 bases respectively, with 8 bases between them. CDR3 DNA sequence: TGTGCCAGCAGCCCCGAAAACGGGGAGCTGTTTTTT. Translated: CASSPENGELFF.

Written as DNA, the CDR3 is TGTGCCAGCAGTTTTTTAAATCAGCCCCAGCATTTT. It encodes CASSFLNQPQHF. The rearrangement joins TRBV27 to TRBJ1-5; D is unclear. V lost 3 bases and J 4 bases, leaving 4 bases between the germline ends. Germline lookup yields CDR1 MNHEY and CDR2 SMNVEV (reference sequence). This CDR3 has 12 residues.

This clone appeared a single time. V and J are TRBV7-9 and TRBJ2-7; D ambiguous. V lost 5 bases, J lost 6 bases, and 11 bases lay in between. The CDR3 has 12 amino acids. The germline CDR1 and CDR2 sequences are SEHNR and FQNEAQ (reference sequence). CDR3 residues: CASSPLSVEQYF. The DNA of the CDR3 is TGTGCCAGCAGCCCATTGAGCGTCGAGCAGTACTTC.

This clone appeared once. J is TRBJ1-5 and V is TRBV27; the D gene is possibly TRBD1 (5 bases). V lost 1 base and J lost 4, with 14 bases in between. Germline values: CDR1 MNHEY, CDR2 SMNVEV (reference sequence). There are 16 residues in the CDR3. The CDR3 region is CASSLFARGKNQPQHF. The CDR3 DNA reads as TGTGCCAGCAGTTTATTTGCCCGGGGGAAGAATCAGCCCCAGCATTTT.

The chain combines TRBV6-5 with TRBJ2-7; 8 positions match TRBD1. Germline trimming cut 2 bases from V and 0 bases from J; bases unmatched to any gene: 0. This CDR3 spans 14 amino acids. Germline CDR1 and CDR2: MNHEY and SVGAGI. This CDR3 reads CASSYGQGSYEQYF. Written as DNA, the CDR3 is TGTGCCAGCAGTTACGGACAGGGCTCCTACGAGCAGTACTTC.